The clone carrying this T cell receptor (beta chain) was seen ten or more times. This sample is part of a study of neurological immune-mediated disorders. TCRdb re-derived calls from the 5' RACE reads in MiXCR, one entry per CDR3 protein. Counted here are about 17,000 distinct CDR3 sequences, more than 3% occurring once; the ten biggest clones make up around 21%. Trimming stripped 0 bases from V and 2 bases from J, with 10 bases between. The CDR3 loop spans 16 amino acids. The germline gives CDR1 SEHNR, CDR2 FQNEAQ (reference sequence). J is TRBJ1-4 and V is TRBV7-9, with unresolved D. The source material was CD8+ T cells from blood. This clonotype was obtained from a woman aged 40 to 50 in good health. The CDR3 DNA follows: TGTGCCAGCAGCTTAGCAGATGAAGGCACTAATGAAAAACTGTTTTTT. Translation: CASSLADEGTNEKLFF.